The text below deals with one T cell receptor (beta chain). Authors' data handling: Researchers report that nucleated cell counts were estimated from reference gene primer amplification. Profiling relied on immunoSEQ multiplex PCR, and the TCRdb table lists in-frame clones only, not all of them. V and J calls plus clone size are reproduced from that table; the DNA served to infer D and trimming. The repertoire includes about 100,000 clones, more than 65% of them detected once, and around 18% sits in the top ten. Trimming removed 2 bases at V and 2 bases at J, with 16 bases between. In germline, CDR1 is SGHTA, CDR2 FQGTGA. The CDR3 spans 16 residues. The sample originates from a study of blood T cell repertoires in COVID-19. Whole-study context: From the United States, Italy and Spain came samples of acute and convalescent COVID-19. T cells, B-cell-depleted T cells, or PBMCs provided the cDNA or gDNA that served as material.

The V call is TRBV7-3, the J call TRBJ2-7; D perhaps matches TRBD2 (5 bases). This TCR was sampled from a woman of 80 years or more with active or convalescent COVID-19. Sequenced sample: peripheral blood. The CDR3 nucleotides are TGTGCCAGCAGCTTAGGGTTACGGGATGTCGCCTACGAGCAGTACTTC. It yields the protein CASSLGLRDVAYEQYF.